These 31 T cell receptor beta chains came from one sample sequenced in a study of a mutant IDH1 vaccine in newly diagnosed glioma. Time point denoted: week 35, safety follow-up. Vaccinated patients received 300 ug of mutant IDH1 20-mer peptide per dose, with topical imiquimod. No antigen is known for these receptors. Libraries were prepared by immunoSEQ multiplex PCR; TCRdb keeps only in-frame clonotypes and omits some of them. The sample includes about 72,000 clones, 84% seen only once; the top ten take 12%. This material consisted of PBMCs, taken from a glioma patient whose treatment included an IDH1 peptide vaccine. These receptors were collected from a man between 18 and 35 years old with glioma.

The V call is TRBV4-1, the J call TRBJ1-4; a possible D gene is TRBD1 (6 bases). V lost 1 base, J lost 0 bases, and 15 bases lay in between. From germline, CDR1 is MGHRA and CDR2 YSYEKL. This CDR3 region has 18 residues. CDR3 region: CASSQVRDTYATNEKLFF. For the CDR3, the DNA is TGCGCCAGCAGCCAAGTCCGGGACACCTATGCAACTAATGAAAAACTGTTTTTT.

This chain connects TRBV2 to TRBJ1-2, with D possibly being TRBD1 (6 bases). There are 12 residues in the CDR3. Trimming stripped 8 bases from V and 5 bases from J, with 12 bases between. Germline CDR1 and CDR2: SNHLY and FYNNEI. CDR3 sequence: CASHREDYGYTF. CDR3 in DNA: TGTGCCAGCCACAGGGAGGATTATGGCTACACCTTC.

The V gene is TRBV14, the J gene TRBJ1-2; D not certain. V gave up 4 bases and J gave up 7 bases, with 16 bases separating them. The CDR3 extends over 14 amino acids. The germline gives CDR1 SGHDN, CDR2 FVKESK. CDR3 amino acids: CASSLGGRIVGYTF. In nucleotides, the CDR3 is TGTGCCAGCAGCCTAGGTGGGAGGATCGTTGGCTACACCTTC.

The V and J genes are TRBV5-1 and TRBJ2-5; D gene uncertain. Germline V gene sequence: CDR1 SGHRS, CDR2 YFSETQ. The CDR3 extends over 14 amino acids. The V end was cut by 2 bases, the J end by 2 bases, with 10 bases between. The CDR3 spells CASSFGQTQETQYF. As DNA, the CDR3 is TGCGCCAGCAGCTTCGGCCAGACTCAAGAGACCCAGTACTTC.

The V and J genes are TRBV27 and TRBJ1-2, with TRBD1 identical over 12 bases. The trim removed 7 bases at V and 7 bases at J, leaving 16 bases unmatched. Germline V gene data show CDR1 as MNHEY and CDR2 as SMNVEV (reference sequence). This CDR3 has 17 residues. This CDR3 is CASTENGWGQGAFGYTF. CDR3 coding DNA: TGTGCCAGCACGGAAAATGGGTGGGGACAGGGGGCTTTTGGCTACACCTTC.

This sequence joins TRBV5-5 and TRBJ1-2; no clear D gene. The germline gives CDR1 SGHKS, CDR2 YYEKEE (reference sequence). The CDR3 runs to 16 residues. V was trimmed by 3 bases and J by 4 bases, leaving 19 bases between them. The CDR3 is CASSSGGGREGYGYTF. In DNA, the CDR3 is TGTGCCAGCAGCTCGGGCGGCGGTAGGGAGGGCTATGGCTACACCTTC.

V gene TRBV19 combines with J gene TRBJ1-5, with D perhaps matching TRBD1 (5 bases). Trimming cost V 7 bases and J 2 bases, with 18 bases left between them. Germline V gene lookup returns CDR1 LNHDA and CDR2 SQIVND (reference sequence). The CDR3 totals 16 residues. CDR3 DNA sequence: TGTGCCAGTAAATGGAGTGGGGGAGGCGGCAATCAGCCCCAGCATTTT. Translating it yields CASKWSGGGGNQPQHF.

The CDR3 sequence: CASSLGQVPDSQYF. The DNA of the CDR3 is TGTGCCAGCAGTCTAGGCCAAGTCCCGGATAGCCAGTACTTC. The genes are TRBV27 and TRBJ2-5; D is uncertain. The CDR3 contains 14 residues. From germline, CDR1 is MNHEY and CDR2 SMNVEV (reference sequence). Trimming stripped 5 bases from V and 10 bases from J, with 20 bases between.

The CDR3 region has the DNA TGTGCCAGCAGTCCTGACGGGTCCTACGCGCCTGGGGCCAACGTCCTGACTTTC. It translates to CASSPDGSYAPGANVLTF. The chain employs TRBV27 and TRBJ2-6; no firm D call. The CDR3 loop spans 18 amino acids. V was pared by 5 bases and J by 2 bases, with 19 bases between. Germline V gene sequence: CDR1 MNHEY, CDR2 SMNVEV (reference sequence).

The V and J genes are TRBV6-5 and TRBJ2-2; 8 bases are shared with TRBD1. CDR3 size: 15 residues. V lost 6 bases to trimming and J lost 5 bases; unmatched junction nucleotides: 8. Germline CDR1 and CDR2: MNHEY and SVGAGI. The DNA of the CDR3 is TGTGCCAGCAGGGCCGACAGGGGTGGTACCGGGGAGCTGTTTTTT. It encodes CASRADRGGTGELFF.

The J gene is TRBJ1-1, the V gene TRBV5-1, with no clear D. This CDR3 is 14 amino acids long. CDR1 and CDR2 from the germline V gene are SGHRS and YFSETQ. V was cut by 3 bases and J by 0 bases, with 9 bases left in between. The CDR3, as DNA: TGCGCCAGCAGCTCAACCGAGCTGAACACTGAAGCTTTCTTT. This translates into CASSSTELNTEAFF.

The chain couples TRBV20-1 to TRBJ2-3; D remains unclear. Germline V gene data show CDR1 as DFQATT and CDR2 as SNEGSKA (reference sequence). There are 11 residues in the CDR3. Here the CDR3 DNA reads TGCTCGACCGCGAGCACAGATACGCAGTATTTT. Translated, it gives CSTASTDTQYF.

The CDR3 DNA reads TGTGCCAGCAGCGCCCAGGGGGCGAACACCGGGGAGCTGTTTTTT. It yields the protein CASSAQGANTGELFF. V is TRBV9 and J is TRBJ2-2; 7 bases map to TRBD1. The CDR3 totals 15 residues. CDR1 and CDR2 from the germline V gene are SGDLS and YYNGEE. J gave up 0 bases and V 3 bases, and 2 bases lay outside the gene matches.

V is TRBV7-8 and J is TRBJ1-1; D is unclear. The V end was cut by 4 bases, the J end by 1 base, with 25 bases between. Germline assignment: CDR1 SGHVS and CDR2 FQNEAQ. The CDR3 extends over 19 amino acids. The CDR3 nucleotides are TGTGCCAGCAGCTCTCTAGCACACCTTAACTTACCCAGGAACACTGAAGCTTTCTTT. It specifies CASSSLAHLNLPRNTEAFF.

The chain employs TRBV25-1 and TRBJ1-2; 9 bases are shared with TRBD1. V gave up 1 base and J gave up 3 bases; unmatched junction bases: 6. The CDR3 extends over 16 amino acids. Per germline, CDR1 MGHDK and CDR2 SYGVNS. The CDR3 region is CASSESPGQGYYGYTF. The CDR3 DNA follows: TGTGCCAGCAGTGAATCCCCGGGACAGGGCTACTATGGCTACACCTTC.

This rearrangement joins TRBV4-3 to TRBJ2-5; D is unclear. The CDR3 is made up of 14 amino acids. V was pared by 0 bases and J by 2 bases, with 7 bases between. Germline loops: CDR1 LGHNA, CDR2 YSLEER. The CDR3 reads CASSQEGDQETQYF. DNA of the CDR3: TGCGCCAGCAGCCAAGAAGGAGATCAAGAGACCCAGTACTTC.

The chain joins TRBV2 to TRBJ2-2; TRBD1 agrees at 7 bases. The CDR3 length is 13 residues. V was pared by 4 bases and J by 5 bases, with 1 base of the junction left unmatched. Germline-derived CDR1 and CDR2 are SNHLY and FYNNEI. The CDR3 region is CASSGQGTGELFF. The DNA for the CDR3 is TGTGCCAGCAGTGGACAGGGAACCGGGGAGCTGTTTTTT.

The chain combines TRBV6-5 with TRBJ1-2, with a weak D call TRBD1 (6 bases). From germline, CDR1 is MNHEY and CDR2 SVGAGI. V was shortened by 0 bases and J by 8 bases, with 13 bases between the two germline ends. The CDR3 has 14 amino acids. The CDR3 DNA is TGTGCCAGCAGTTACTCGTATGGGGGACACGGCTACACCTTC. Translated, it gives CASSYSYGGHGYTF.

This chain joins TRBV29-1 and TRBJ1-1; 8 bases are a match to TRBD1. The CDR3 sequence is 15 residues long. CDR1 is SQVTM and CDR2 is ANQGSEA in the germline V gene. V shed 7 bases and J 7 bases; nucleotides not matched to a gene: 17. Here the CDR3 reads CSARQTSGGASEAFF. In DNA form, the CDR3 reads TGCAGCGCGCGCCAGACATCAGGGGGCGCAAGTGAAGCTTTCTTT.

The chain's CDR3 is CASSRQGLARLSGANVLTF. Written as DNA, the CDR3 is TGTGCCAGCAGCCGACAGGGACTAGCTCGCTTGTCTGGGGCCAACGTCCTGACTTTC. The rearrangement uses TRBV7-3 and TRBJ2-6, with 9 bases lining up with TRBD2. V lost 5 bases and J lost 1; bases outside the gene matches: 12. Per germline, CDR1 SGHTA and CDR2 FQGTGA. This CDR3 has 19 residues.

The rearrangement links TRBV2 to TRBJ2-7, with 10 nucleotides matching TRBD2. CDR1 is SNHLY, CDR2 FYNNEI, per germline. J was trimmed by 3 bases and V by 3 bases; bases with no gene match: 5. The CDR3 runs 15 residues. Here the CDR3 reads CASSDFEREGYEQYF. The CDR3 DNA follows: TGTGCCAGCAGTGATTTTGAGCGGGAGGGCTACGAGCAGTACTTC.

This chain connects TRBV19 to TRBJ1-4; D call uncertain. The CDR3 is made up of 13 amino acids. Germline V gene sequence: CDR1 LNHDA, CDR2 SQIVND (reference sequence). V was shortened by 1 base and J by 2 bases, with 2 bases between the two germline ends. The CDR3, as DNA: TGTGCCAGTAGTATAGTCACTAATGAAAAACTGTTTTTT. Its translation: CASSIVTNEKLFF.

The chain employs TRBV28 and TRBJ2-6; TRBD1 matches at 9 bases. V trimming: 6 bases; J trimming: 0 bases; junction bases outside the gene matches: 9. CDR3 length: 18 residues. The germline V gene encodes CDR1 MDHEN and CDR2 SYDVKM. Written as DNA, the CDR3 is TGTGCCAGCAGGGACGGACAGGGGTTACCCTCTGGGGCCAACGTCCTGACTTTC. Translated: CASRDGQGLPSGANVLTF.

The V gene is TRBV6-5, the J gene TRBJ2-7, with D hard to call. V was pared by 2 bases and J by 4 bases, with 18 bases between. The CDR3 runs to 16 residues. From germline, CDR1 is MNHEY and CDR2 SVGAGI. CDR3 region: CASSYGNRALGYEQYF. Written as DNA, the CDR3 is TGTGCCAGCAGTTACGGGAACCGCGCCCTAGGGTACGAGCAGTACTTC.

This chain links TRBV6-5 with TRBJ1-1; D is perhaps TRBD1 (5 bases). The CDR3 contains 12 residues. The germline V and J ends were trimmed by 5 bases and 8 bases, with 12 bases remaining between them. Germline values: CDR1 MNHEY, CDR2 SVGAGI. This chain's CDR3 is CASSRLGTEAFF. The CDR3 nucleotides read TGTGCCAGCAGTCGCCTCGGGACCGAAGCTTTCTTT.

The chain employs TRBV7-2 and TRBJ1-4; D gene ambiguous. V dropped 5 bases and J dropped 7 bases, with 17 bases sitting between them. The germline CDR1 and CDR2 sequences are SGHTA and FQGNSA. The CDR3 sequence is 15 residues long. As DNA, the CDR3 is TGTGCCAGCAGCGAAACACGAGCCGGAGGTGAAAAACTGTTTTTT. As protein: CASSETRAGGEKLFF.

This clone was detected only a few times. This chain uses TRBV30 with TRBJ1-1, with unresolved D. CDR1 GTSNPN and CDR2 SVGIG come from the germline V gene (reference sequence). With 4 bases removed from V and 11 bases from J, the gap between germline ends came to 14 bases. The CDR3 covers 11 residues. The CDR3 region is CAWNVAGGAFF. DNA of the CDR3: TGTGCCTGGAATGTCGCGGGCGGGGCTTTCTTT. Full variable domain (outside the CDR3, taken from reference TRBV30 and TRBJ1-1): SQTIHQWPATLVQPVGSPLSLECTVEGTSNPNLYWYRQAAGRGLQLLFYSVGIGQISSEVPQNLSASRPQDRQFILSSKKLLLSDSGFYLCAWNVAGGAFFGQGTRLTVV.

The chain couples TRBV2 to TRBJ2-1; D remains unclear. Trimming cost V 8 bases and J 9 bases, with 17 bases left between them. The germline CDR1 and CDR2 sequences are SNHLY and FYNNEI. The CDR3 is 13 residues long. The CDR3 region is CASRLVGFGEQFF. DNA for the CDR3: TGTGCCAGCCGGCTAGTTGGGTTCGGTGAGCAGTTCTTC.

The chain uses TRBV7-2 and TRBJ2-7, with 8 positions matching TRBD1. The germline V gene has CDR1 SGHTA and CDR2 FQGNSA. The CDR3 covers 17 residues. V shed 3 bases, J shed 0 bases, and the junction held 10 bases outside the gene matches. The CDR3 coding sequence is TGTGCCAGCAGCTTCCTGTCTGGACAGGGTGCCTCCTACGAGCAGTACTTC. Translation gives CASSFLSGQGASYEQYF.

The chain recombines TRBV9 with TRBJ2-1; 11 bases match TRBD2. The CDR3 totals 16 residues. Germline V gene lookup returns CDR1 SGDLS and CDR2 YYNGEE. Unmatched junction bases numbered 9, after V lost 2 bases and J lost 8 bases. The CDR3 spells CASSVATSGSFHEQFF. CDR3 nucleotides: TGTGCCAGCAGCGTTGCTACTAGCGGGAGTTTCCATGAGCAGTTCTTC. Combining the CDR3 with reference TRBV9 and TRBJ2-1 gives the whole variable domain DSGVTQTPKHLITATGQRVTLRCSPRSGDLSVYWYQQSLDQGLQFLIQYYNGEERAKGNILERFSAQQFPDLHSELNLSSLELGDSALYFCASSVATSGSFHEQFFGPGTRLTVL.

The chain combines TRBV28 with TRBJ1-2; weak D call: TRBD1 (6 bases). This CDR3 contains 11 residues. V was pared by 8 bases and J by 8 bases, with 12 bases between. The germline V gene encodes CDR1 MDHEN and CDR2 SYDVKM. The CDR3 DNA follows: TGTGCCAGCTACGACAGGCGGGGCTACACCTTC. Protein product: CASYDRRGYTF.